Included here is one T cell receptor (beta chain) sequence, with context. The antigen is undetermined. The sample originates from a study of T cells after yellow fever vaccination. Across the study: Fractions containing few cells were prepared with SMART-Seq v4 Ultra Low Input. Study conclusions and caveats: A limited proportion of clonotypes was detected within both the CD4 and CD8 compartments.

TCRdb re-derived calls from the 5' RACE reads in MiXCR, one entry per CDR3 protein. The table includes 450,000 to 550,000 distinct CDR3 sequences, roughly 22% detected once. The CDR3 has 18 residues. The chain couples TRBV21-1 to TRBJ2-4; TRBD1 is the table's D call and was not checked against the DNA. TRBV21-1 is a known pseudogene. Sequenced here: PBMCs, sampled approximately 20 days after the first yellow fever vaccination. The clonotype was recovered from a young man who received the YFV17D yellow fever vaccine. CDR3 DNA sequence: TGTGCCAGCAGCAAAGAGGGACAGGGGATTCTAGCCAAAAACATTCAGTACTTC. Its translation is CASSKEGQGILAKNIQYF.